Below, 24 T cell receptor beta chains from the same sample are listed, as sequenced in a study of TIL therapy for anti-PD-1-resistant metastatic lung cancer. Time point meaning: pre-treatment sample, taken before nivolumab and TIL therapy. Tumor tissue came from excised metastases, mostly pleural nodules or supraclavicular lymph nodes. Sequencing used immunoSEQ v3. Data came from immunoSEQ multiplex PCR; TCRdb stores just in-frame clones and leaves some out. Of some 7,600 clones detected, less than 85% appear once; the ten largest clones hold approximately 6.7%. The sequenced sample was tumor tissue, obtained at baseline. All receptors derive from a person aged 25-79 years with non-small cell lung cancer.

The rearrangement joins TRBV2 to TRBJ2-1; 12 nucleotides line up with TRBD2. This CDR3 contains 13 residues. The V gene's germline CDR1 is SNHLY and CDR2 FYNNEI. V lost 6 bases, J lost 7 bases, and 1 base stayed unmatched. The CDR3: CASSGTSGNEQFF. CDR3 bases: TGTGCCAGCAGCGGGACTAGCGGGAATGAGCAGTTCTTC.

This clone has more than one count but fewer than ten. The V and J genes are TRBV28 and TRBJ2-7; D is unresolved. This CDR3 is 12 amino acids long. The germline V and J ends were trimmed by 8 bases and 3 bases, with 11 bases remaining between them. CDR1 and CDR2 from the germline V gene are MDHEN and SYDVKM. CDR3 sequence (DNA): TGTGCCAGCGCCCGATGGGACTACGAGCAGTACTTC. Protein: CASARWDYEQYF.

J is TRBJ2-6 and V is TRBV15; the D is unclear. CDR3 size: 12 residues. Per the germline V gene, CDR1 is LNHNV and CDR2 is YYDKDF (reference sequence). Trimming took 5 bases from V and 2 from J, leaving 1 base between them. The CDR3 is CATSPGANVLTF. DNA for the CDR3: TGTGCCACCAGCCCTGGGGCCAACGTCCTGACTTTC.

The genes are TRBV2 and TRBJ2-7; D uncertain. In germline, CDR1 is SNHLY, CDR2 FYNNEI. This CDR3 contains 11 residues. Trimming pared 6 bases from V and 2 bases from J, leaving 5 bases between. The CDR3 is CASSPAYEQYF. The CDR3 bases are TGTGCCAGCAGCCCGGCCTACGAGCAGTACTTC.

The chain employs TRBV9 and TRBJ1-3; no clear D. The CDR3 sequence is 15 residues long. Germline V gene data show CDR1 as SGDLS and CDR2 as YYNGEE. Deletions cut 4 bases from V and 0 bases from J, with 11 bases between. CDR3 sequence (DNA): TGTGCCAGCAGCCCAGGCAGGATCTCTGGAAACACCATATATTTT. It is translated as CASSPGRISGNTIYF.

The chain carries TRBV7-6 and TRBJ2-7; the D is unclear. CDR3 length: 15 amino acids. Trimming stripped 0 bases from V and 3 bases from J, with 12 bases between. CDR1 SGHVS and CDR2 FNYEAQ come from the germline V gene. The CDR3 DNA reads as TGTGCCAGCAGCTTAGCGTACGGTGACAACTACGAGCAGTACTTC. It yields the protein CASSLAYGDNYEQYF.

This clone was found once. The V call is TRBV28, the J call TRBJ2-5; TRBD1 or TRBD2 may be the D gene (6 bases each). This CDR3 is built from 16 residues. Trimming removed 4 bases at V and 5 bases at J, with 20 bases between. Germline V lookup: CDR1 MDHEN, CDR2 SYDVKM. Here the CDR3 reads CASSSNLRGLWETQYF. The CDR3 DNA reads TGTGCCAGCAGTTCTAACCTCCGGGGGCTGTGGGAGACCCAGTACTTC. Combining the CDR3 with reference TRBV28 and TRBJ2-5 gives the whole variable domain DVKVTQSSRYLVKRTGEKVFLECVQDMDHENMFWYRQDPGLGLRLIYFSYDVKMKEKGDIPEGYSVSREKKERFSLILESASTNQTSMYLCASSSNLRGLWETQYFGPGTRLLVL.

The CDR3 is CAIRENTEAFF. CDR3 bases: TGTGCCATTAGGGAGAACACTGAAGCTTTCTTT. V gene TRBV7-9 combines with J gene TRBJ1-1; no firm D call. The CDR3 contains 11 residues. The V and J ends lost 10 bases and 1 base respectively, with 7 bases between them. Germline CDR1 SEHNR, CDR2 FQNEAQ (reference sequence).

The J gene is TRBJ2-5, the V gene TRBV11-3, with TRBD2 matching 9 bases. Germline CDR1 reads SGHNT; CDR2 reads YENEEA. Trimming at V came to 1 base and at J to 4 bases, leaving 4 bases not matched to a gene. The CDR3 loop spans 15 amino acids. CDR3 in DNA: TGTGCCAGCAGCTTAGGTCCACTAGCGGGAGAGACCCAGTACTTC. Protein sequence: CASSLGPLAGETQYF.

The chain joins TRBV4-2 to TRBJ2-5; 7 bases are shared with TRBD2. The germline V gene has CDR1 LGHNA and CDR2 YNFKEQ. V lost 4 bases and J lost 2; bases outside the gene matches: 10. This CDR3 region has 16 residues. The CDR3 here is CASSLEQASGQETQYF. For the CDR3, the DNA is TGTGCCAGCAGCCTCGAGCAGGCTAGCGGTCAAGAGACCCAGTACTTC.

The chain is built from TRBV7-9 and TRBJ2-5; possibly TRBD1 for D (6 bases). CDR1 and CDR2 (germline): SEHNR, FQNEAQ (reference sequence). Deletions cut 1 base from V and 7 bases from J, with 16 bases between. The CDR3 sequence is 15 residues long. In DNA, the CDR3 is TGTGCCAGCAGCTTAGATCCGCAGGGGCTGGCGACCCAGTACTTC. This codes for CASSLDPQGLATQYF.

The chain combines TRBV29-1 with TRBJ2-1; 8 bases map to TRBD1. CDR1 and CDR2 (germline): SQVTM, ANQGSEA. With V trimmed by 6 bases and J by 8 bases, 12 bases remained unmatched. The CDR3 runs to 14 residues. In nucleotides, the CDR3 is TGCAGCGTCCTCGGACAGGGTGTAACCGATGAGCAGTTCTTC. It specifies CSVLGQGVTDEQFF.

The V gene is TRBV4-3, the J gene TRBJ2-3, with 10 positions matching TRBD2. This CDR3 contains 16 residues. V gave up 1 base and J gave up 6 bases; unmatched junction bases: 7. Germline V gene data show CDR1 as LGHNA and CDR2 as YSLEER. CDR3 protein: CASSQVLSGRGDTQYF. The CDR3 bases are TGCGCCAGCAGCCAAGTACTCAGCGGGAGGGGGGATACGCAGTATTTT.

V and J are TRBV28 and TRBJ1-5; D ambiguous. The CDR3 is made up of 12 amino acids. V was clipped by 3 bases and J by 6 bases, with 6 bases between them. CDR1 MDHEN and CDR2 SYDVKM come from the germline V gene. CDR3 loop: CASSFEGQPQHF. CDR3 in DNA: TGTGCCAGCAGTTTCGAGGGTCAGCCCCAGCATTTT.

The CDR3 protein is CASSFGFLRPTEAFF. CDR3 nucleotides: TGTGCCAGCAGTTTCGGGTTTTTGCGGCCCACTGAAGCTTTCTTT. V and J are TRBV27 and TRBJ1-1; D is unclear. Trimming removed 3 bases from V and 4 bases from J, with 15 bases in between. Germline V gene data show CDR1 as MNHEY and CDR2 as SMNVEV (reference sequence). CDR3 length equals 15 residues.

This sequence joins TRBV21-1 and TRBJ1-1. TRBV21-1 is described as a pseudogene. There are 13 residues in the CDR3. CDR3 in DNA: TGTGCCAGCAGCAAAGGAGTTAACACTGAAGCTTTCTTT. Protein sequence: CASSKGVNTEAFF.

This clone came up once. The CDR3 DNA follows: TGTGCCATCAGGGTGACAGGGGAGAACACTGAAGCTTTCTTT. Amino acids: CAIRVTGENTEAFF. V and J are TRBV10-3 and TRBJ1-1, with TRBD1 identical over 8 bases. The trim removed 6 bases at V and 1 base at J, leaving 4 bases unmatched. The CDR3 has 14 amino acids. Germline V CDR1 and CDR2: ENHRY, SYGVKD.

This chain uses TRBV6-4 with TRBJ2-3; no clear D gene. The ends were cut back, 4 bases at V and 1 base at J, with 6 bases in the middle. This CDR3 has 13 amino acids. Germline CDR1 MRHNA, CDR2 SNTAGT. The DNA for the CDR3 is TGTGCCAGCAGTGGGGAAGGCACAGATACGCAGTATTTT. Its translation is CASSGEGTDTQYF.

The chain carries TRBV27 and TRBJ2-5; TRBD1 matches 7 bases. Germline lookup yields CDR1 MNHEY and CDR2 SMNVEV (reference sequence). V lost 2 bases and J lost 3; bases outside the gene matches: 3. The CDR3 is made up of 14 amino acids. CDR3 coding DNA: TGTGCCAGCAGTTTAATGGGGACAGAAGAGACCCAGTACTTC. Its protein is CASSLMGTEETQYF.

The rearrangement links TRBV6-1 to TRBJ2-7, with D perhaps being TRBD1 or TRBD2 (5 bases each). The CDR3 sequence is 14 residues long. V dropped 8 bases and J dropped 7 bases, with 21 bases sitting between them. CDR1 and CDR2 (germline): MNHNS, SASEGT. In DNA form, the CDR3 reads TGTGCCAGCCAACCCCGGGACGCGTCAGGGGAGCAGTACTTC. Protein product: CASQPRDASGEQYF.

The chain is built from TRBV7-3 and TRBJ2-1, with D possibly TRBD2 on 7 matching bases. The V end was cut by 3 bases, the J end by 7 bases, with 25 bases between. The CDR3 covers 18 residues. CDR1 SGHTA and CDR2 FQGTGA come from the germline V gene. CDR3 DNA sequence: TGTGCCAGCAGCTTCCCCCCGGGGGGACATAATAATGGGAATGAGCAGTTCTTC. Its translation: CASSFPPGGHNNGNEQFF.

The V and J genes are TRBV18 and TRBJ1-6, with 7 bases identical to TRBD1. Trimming at V came to 6 bases and at J to 10 bases, leaving 15 bases not matched to a gene. The length of the CDR3 is 16 residues. Germline CDR1 and CDR2: KGHSH and LQKENI. The CDR3 DNA reads as TGTGCCAGCTCGAGGGACGCGACAGGGCGAGGATCACCCCTCCACTTT. Translated: CASSRDATGRGSPLHF.

The chain recombines TRBV7-8 with TRBJ2-5; D remains ambiguous. The J call may be mistaken, given a closer DNA end match to TRBJ2-7. This CDR3 spans 14 amino acids. CDR1 and CDR2 (germline): SGHVS, FQNEAQ. The CDR3 DNA reads TGTGCCAGCAGCTTCACTGAGAACACCTACGAGCAGTACTTC. Protein: CASSFTENTYEQYF.

J is TRBJ2-7 and V is TRBV6-4; D possibly corresponds to TRBD1 (6 bases). Germline lookup yields CDR1 MRHNA and CDR2 SNTAGT. The V gene lost 10 bases and the J gene lost 0 bases, with 19 bases spanning the gap. The CDR3 has 15 residues. The CDR3 loop reads CATFSRGRPSYEQYF. The DNA for the CDR3 is TGTGCCACCTTCTCGAGGGGGAGACCCTCCTACGAGCAGTACTTC.